These T cell receptor beta chains were read from a single sample in a study of OX40 agonist ivuxolimab in advanced cancers. Generated by immunoSEQ multiplex PCR, the TCRdb table keeps only in-frame clones and is missing some. The sample shows 55,000 to 60,000 clones, just under 85% of them seen only once. The sequences come from CD4+ or CD8+ T cells sorted from blood, collected in a trial of the OX40 agonist ivuxolimab. These TCRs come from an adult with an advanced solid tumor such as melanoma, head and neck, liver or kidney cancer. Both conserved end residues are part of each CDR3. The order of the fields is D gene, CDR3 length, J gene, clone size, V gene, CDR3 DNA, CDR3 protein. The D gene is left open where the match is weak. A row's size may be missing; if present it is once, few, many or a size class.

D gene: TRBD1
CDR3 length: 15
J gene: TRBJ2-7
clone size: NA
V gene: TRBV6-1
CDR3 DNA: TGTGCCAGCAGTGCCCCCGGGACAGGACGTTACGAGCAGTACTTC
CDR3 protein: CASSAPGTGRYEQYF

D gene: TRBD1
CDR3 length: 14
J gene: TRBJ2-7
clone size: NA
V gene: TRBV7-6
CDR3 DNA: TGTGCCAGCAGCAGCCGGGACAGGGGCTACGAGCAGTACTTC
CDR3 protein: CASSSRDRGYEQYF

D gene: NA
CDR3 length: 14
J gene: TRBJ1-4
clone size: NA
V gene: TRBV5-1
CDR3 DNA: TGCGCCAGCAGCTTGGAATCGAGGTCGGAAAAACTGTTTTTT
CDR3 protein: CASSLESRSEKLFF

D gene: NA
CDR3 length: 16
J gene: TRBJ1-4
clone size: NA
V gene: TRBV11-2
CDR3 DNA: TGTGCCAGCAGCTTCGGCTTTAGCTTCTTGGGGGAAAAACTGTTTTTT
CDR3 protein: CASSFGFSFLGEKLFF

D gene: TRBD1
CDR3 length: 17
J gene: TRBJ2-6
clone size: once
V gene: TRBV13
CDR3 DNA: TGTGCCAGCAGCTTACTACGACAGGGATCTGGGGCCAACGTCCTGACTTTC
CDR3 protein: CASSLLRQGSGANVLTF

D gene: NA
CDR3 length: 14
J gene: TRBJ2-7
clone size: NA
V gene: TRBV5-4
CDR3 DNA: TGTGCCAGCAGCTTGGTTCCGCGGGAATACGAGCAGTACTTC
CDR3 protein: CASSLVPREYEQYF

D gene: TRBD1
CDR3 length: 14
J gene: TRBJ2-4
clone size: NA
V gene: TRBV30
CDR3 DNA: TGTGCCTGGAGTCTGGGACAGAACTCTCACATTCAGTACTTC
CDR3 protein: CAWSLGQNSHIQYF

D gene: TRBD1
CDR3 length: 15
J gene: TRBJ1-4
clone size: NA
V gene: TRBV6-5
CDR3 DNA: TGTGCCAGCAGCCGAACAGGGGCGTCAAATGAAAAACTGTTTTTT
CDR3 protein: CASSRTGASNEKLFF

D gene: TRBD2
CDR3 length: 14
J gene: TRBJ2-1
clone size: NA
V gene: TRBV6-5
CDR3 DNA: TGTGCCAGCAGCTCTCTAGCGGGGGCCGCCGAGCAGTTCTTC
CDR3 protein: CASSSLAGAAEQFF

D gene: TRBD2
CDR3 length: 19
J gene: TRBJ2-5
clone size: NA
V gene: TRBV9
CDR3 DNA: TGTGCCAGCAGCGTAGGAGAGGGGAGGGGACTAGCCCGAAGAGAGACCCAGTACTTC
CDR3 protein: CASSVGEGRGLARRETQYF

D gene: TRBD2
CDR3 length: 14
J gene: TRBJ2-2
clone size: NA
V gene: TRBV5-1
CDR3 DNA: TGCGCCAGCAGCTGGACTAGGGAGACCGGGGAGCTGTTTTTT
CDR3 protein: CASSWTRETGELFF

D gene: NA
CDR3 length: 16
J gene: TRBJ1-4
clone size: NA
V gene: TRBV6-5
CDR3 DNA: TGTGCCAGCAGTTACTCGTGGCAGCTTGCTAATGAAAAACTGTTTTTT
CDR3 protein: CASSYSWQLANEKLFF

D gene: NA
CDR3 length: 14
J gene: TRBJ1-1
clone size: NA
V gene: TRBV6-1
CDR3 DNA: TGTGCCAGCAGTGAACGGCAGGGGAACACTGAAGCTTTCTTT
CDR3 protein: CASSERQGNTEAFF

D gene: NA
CDR3 length: 13
J gene: TRBJ1-4
clone size: NA
V gene: TRBV18
CDR3 DNA: TGTGCCAGCTCACCAGGGGCAGCGGAAAAACTGTTTTTT
CDR3 protein: CASSPGAAEKLFF

D gene: NA
CDR3 length: 15
J gene: TRBJ2-3
clone size: NA
V gene: TRBV7-2
CDR3 DNA: TGTGCCAGCAGCTTACAAGGGGGTTACACAGATACGCAGTATTTT
CDR3 protein: CASSLQGGYTDTQYF

D gene: TRBD2
CDR3 length: 15
J gene: TRBJ2-5
clone size: NA
V gene: TRBV2
CDR3 DNA: TGTGCCAGCAGTGCGTTAGCGGGGGTGCAAGAGACCCAGTACTTC
CDR3 protein: CASSALAGVQETQYF

D gene: NA
CDR3 length: 14
J gene: TRBJ2-7
clone size: NA
V gene: TRBV5-1
CDR3 DNA: TGCGCCAGCAGCTTGGATGGGGTCTCCTACGAGCAGTACTTC
CDR3 protein: CASSLDGVSYEQYF

D gene: NA
CDR3 length: 16
J gene: TRBJ2-3
clone size: NA
V gene: TRBV11-3
CDR3 DNA: TGTGCCACCCAGCTTGGGACACAAGACACCACAGATACGCAGTATTTT
CDR3 protein: CATQLGTQDTTDTQYF

D gene: NA
CDR3 length: 16
J gene: TRBJ1-3
clone size: NA
V gene: TRBV11-2
CDR3 DNA: TGTGCCAGCAGCGCTATTCCTGGGACACCGGGAAACACCATATATTTT
CDR3 protein: CASSAIPGTPGNTIYF

D gene: NA
CDR3 length: 13
J gene: TRBJ2-5
clone size: NA
V gene: TRBV7-2
CDR3 DNA: TGTGCCAGCGGGTCCTACCAACAAGAGACCCAGTACTTC
CDR3 protein: CASGSYQQETQYF

D gene: TRBD2
CDR3 length: 17
J gene: TRBJ2-1
clone size: NA
V gene: TRBV11-2
CDR3 DNA: TGTGCCAGCAGCCCGTGGGGGACTAGCGGGGGGGCCGGTGAGCAGTTCTTC
CDR3 protein: CASSPWGTSGGAGEQFF

D gene: TRBD2
CDR3 length: 17
J gene: TRBJ2-2
clone size: NA
V gene: TRBV5-1
CDR3 DNA: TGCGCCAGCAGCTCCTCCATCCTAGCGGGAGGTAGTGGGGAGCTGTTTTTT
CDR3 protein: CASSSSILAGGSGELFF

D gene: TRBD1
CDR3 length: 14
J gene: TRBJ1-2
clone size: NA
V gene: TRBV2
CDR3 DNA: TGTGCCAGCCGGCCGCGACAGGGGGCTGGTGGCTACACCTTC
CDR3 protein: CASRPRQGAGGYTF

D gene: NA
CDR3 length: 16
J gene: TRBJ2-2
clone size: once
V gene: TRBV7-7
CDR3 DNA: TGTGCCAGCAGCCCGGACTGGGGGGCGAGCACCGGGGAGCTGTTTTTT
CDR3 protein: CASSPDWGASTGELFF

D gene: TRBD1
CDR3 length: 17
J gene: TRBJ1-5
clone size: NA
V gene: TRBV18
CDR3 DNA: TGTGCCAGCTCACCCACCGCGACAGGGGGCTCCAATCAGCCCCAGCATTTT
CDR3 protein: CASSPTATGGSNQPQHF

D gene: NA
CDR3 length: 15
J gene: TRBJ1-3
clone size: NA
V gene: TRBV4-1
CDR3 DNA: TGCGCCAGCAGCCAATCCACAGGAACTGGAAACACCATATATTTT
CDR3 protein: CASSQSTGTGNTIYF